One and the same sample provided the 9 T cell receptor beta chains below, sequenced in a study of blood T cell repertoires in COVID-19 (dated by TCRdb to the early 2020s). Library creation used the immunoSEQ multiplex PCR assay. TCRdb took this table from immuneACCESS and kept in-frame rearrangements with V and J called. Such tables lack part of the clones; where checked against another copy, unresolved V genes explain under half of the gap, and the rest is unexplained. Counted in this sample were 170,000 or so clones; around nine tenths of them appeared once. The ten largest make up approximately 13% of the sample. Sequenced input: peripheral blood. These receptors were obtained from a woman aged 65 to 85 with COVID-19, enrolled during active disease.

The chain has TRBV27 and TRBJ2-1, with a tentative D call TRBD1 (6 bases). The germline V gene has CDR1 MNHEY and CDR2 SMNVEV (reference sequence). The V and J ends lost 0 bases and 8 bases respectively, with 8 bases between them. The CDR3 contains 13 residues. CDR3 amino acids: CASSLSRGDEQFF. The CDR3 DNA reads as TGTGCCAGCAGTTTATCCAGGGGAGATGAGCAGTTCTTC.

The J gene is TRBJ2-7, the V gene TRBV11-2; weak D call: TRBD1 (5 bases). V was pared by 2 bases and J by 9 bases, with 11 bases between. This CDR3 comprises 12 residues. CDR1 is SGHAT, CDR2 FQNNGV, per germline. The CDR3 is CASSLSAGWQYF. CDR3 bases: TGTGCCAGCAGCTTATCGGCAGGGTGGCAGTACTTC.

V gene TRBV19 combines with J gene TRBJ2-7, with 11 bases aligning to TRBD2. CDR3 length equals 16 residues. The germline V gene has CDR1 LNHDA and CDR2 SQIVND (reference sequence). V lost 5 bases and J lost 2; bases outside the gene matches: 8. The chain's CDR3 is CASSPQTSGATYEQYF. CDR3 DNA: TGTGCCAGTAGTCCCCAGACTAGCGGGGCTACCTACGAGCAGTACTTC.

This chain connects TRBV12-3 or TRBV12-4 to TRBJ2-7; the match to TRBD2 covers 7 bases. Trimming took 7 bases from V and 7 from J; bases not matched to a gene: 10. The CDR3 is made up of 13 amino acids. CDR3 DNA sequence: TGTGCCAGCACTGGGGGGAGGGCTTTTGAGCAGTACTTC. Amino acids: CASTGGRAFEQYF.

The sample holds a few counts of this clone. The CDR3 reads CASRSGLTLGWTQYF. DNA for the CDR3: TGTGCCAGCAGATCGGGACTCACTTTGGGGTGGACCCAGTACTTC. The V gene is TRBV6-6, the J gene TRBJ2-5, with D perhaps matching TRBD2 (6 bases). The CDR3 runs to 15 residues. V dropped 6 bases and J dropped 7 bases, with 21 bases sitting between them. Per germline, CDR1 MNHNY and CDR2 SVGAGI (reference sequence).

The CDR3 nucleotides read TGTGCCAGCAGCCAAGAGGGGGGATACTCTGGAAACACCATATATTTT. It yields the protein CASSQEGGYSGNTIYF. The V and J genes are TRBV4-2 and TRBJ1-3; possibly TRBD1 for D (5 bases). Germline assignment: CDR1 LGHNA and CDR2 YNFKEQ. V was shortened by 0 bases and J by 0 bases, with 9 bases between the two germline ends. The CDR3 length is 16 residues.

The chain joins TRBV19 to TRBJ2-2; tentatively, D is TRBD2 (5 bases). The CDR3 sequence is 15 residues long. Per germline, CDR1 LNHDA and CDR2 SQIVND (reference sequence). The V and J ends lost 5 bases and 1 base respectively, with 11 bases between them. CDR3 amino acids: CASSARLLNTGELFF. CDR3 bases: TGTGCCAGTAGTGCCCGACTATTGAACACCGGGGAGCTGTTTTTT.

V gene TRBV12-3 or TRBV12-4 combines with J gene TRBJ1-2; 8 bases map to TRBD1. The CDR3 runs to 13 residues. The V gene end was trimmed by 7 bases and the J gene end by 5 bases; junction bases not matched to a gene: 6. DNA for the CDR3: TGTGCCAGCACTAAGACAGGGGATTATGGCTACACCTTC. Translating gives CASTKTGDYGYTF.

The rearrangement joins TRBV6-5 to TRBJ1-3; D gene uncertain. V dropped 2 bases and J dropped 0 bases, with 8 bases sitting between them. This CDR3 contains 15 residues. Looked up from germline, CDR1 is MNHEY and CDR2 is SVGAGI. This CDR3 reads CASSYERSSGNTIYF. The DNA of the CDR3 is TGTGCCAGCAGTTACGAGAGGAGCTCTGGAAACACCATATATTTT.